These T cell receptor beta chains were read from a single sample in a study of OX40 agonist ivuxolimab in advanced cancers. The protocol was immunoSEQ multiplex PCR, while the TCRdb copy is restricted to in-frame clones and leaves out a portion. The data contain 20,000 to 25,000 clones, approximately 90% of them singletons. Sample: CD4+ or CD8+ T cells sorted from blood, taken in a trial of the OX40 agonist ivuxolimab. These receptors were collected from an adult with an advanced solid tumor such as melanoma, head and neck, liver or kidney cancer. Each CDR3 is given with its conserved first and last residue. A D gene is named only where the DNA matches it firmly. Clone sizes are given selectively: once, few, many, or a class where the clone is expanded.

>TRBV5-6|-|TRBJ1-5|few
CASSWQGNQPQHF
TGTGCCAGCAGCTGGCAGGGCAATCAGCCCCAGCATTTT
>TRBV10-3|TRBD1|TRBJ2-7|-
CAILKTGEYEQYF
TGTGCCATCCTGAAGACAGGGGAGTACGAGCAGTACTTC
>TRBV6-6|TRBD2|TRBJ2-7|-
CASSLGLASYEQYF
TGTGCCAGCAGCTTGGGACTAGCCTCCTACGAGCAGTACTTC
>TRBV11-3|-|TRBJ2-1|once
CASSLGRQSVSYNEQFF
TGTGCCAGCAGCTTAGGGAGACAGAGTGTCTCCTACAATGAGCAGTTCTTC
>TRBV6-1|-|TRBJ1-5|-
CASGTDSNQPQHF
TGTGCCAGCGGGACGGATAGCAATCAGCCCCAGCATTTT
>TRBV2|-|TRBJ1-2|-
CASKTQGLSGYTF
TGTGCCAGCAAGACACAGGGACTGTCTGGCTACACCTTC
>TRBV6-1|-|TRBJ2-7|-
CASSDSDRTATYEQYF
TGTGCCAGCAGTGATTCAGACCGGACAGCGACCTACGAGCAGTACTTC
>TRBV21-1|-|TRBJ2-3|-
CASSKARGTDTQYF
TGTGCCAGCAGCAAAGCGCGGGGCACAGATACGCAGTATTTT
>TRBV5-6|TRBD2|TRBJ2-3|once
CASSLGTSGATDTQYF
TGTGCCAGCAGCCTCGGGACTAGCGGGGCCACAGATACGCAGTATTTT
>TRBV10-3|-|TRBJ1-6|-
CAISEQANNSPLHF
TGTGCCATCAGTGAGCAGGCCAATAATTCACCCCTCCACTTT
>TRBV27|-|TRBJ2-7|-
CASAVGGRSEQYF
TGTGCCAGCGCTGTGGGGGGACGATCCGAGCAGTACTTC
>TRBV5-6|-|TRBJ2-4|-
CASSFPRGKAKNIQYF
TGTGCCAGCAGCTTCCCGAGGGGGAAGGCCAAAAACATTCAGTACTTC
>TRBV25-1|TRBD2|TRBJ2-7|-
CASSPPGGGAGEQYF
TGTGCCAGCAGTCCCCCCGGCGGGGGGGCGGGGGAGCAGTACTTC
>TRBV5-4|-|TRBJ2-3|-
CASSPQGSDTQYF
TGTGCCAGCAGTCCCCAGGGGTCAGATACGCAGTATTTT
>TRBV7-3|TRBD1|TRBJ2-5|-
CASSPLGQADQETQYF
TGTGCCAGCAGCCCGCTCGGACAGGCCGACCAAGAGACCCAGTACTTC
>TRBV6-5|-|TRBJ2-7|-
CASSYSPLYEQYF
TGTGCCAGCAGTTACTCCCCGCTCTACGAGCAGTACTTC
>TRBV18|TRBD1|TRBJ1-3|-
CASSPTLNRGLGNTIYF
TGTGCCAGCTCACCGACACTCAACAGGGGGCTCGGAAACACCATATATTTT
>TRBV5-4|-|TRBJ1-2|once
CASSLSGVYGYTF
TGTGCCAGCAGCTTGTCAGGGGTCTATGGCTACACCTTC
>TRBV11-3|-|TRBJ1-2|-
CASSLGGYNYGYTF
TGTGCCAGCAGCTTAGGGGGCTATAACTATGGCTACACCTTC
>TRBV10-1|TRBD1|TRBJ2-2|-
CASSHRDRATGELFF
TGCGCCAGCAGCCACCGGGACAGGGCTACCGGGGAGCTGTTTTTT
>TRBV9|-|TRBJ2-7|-
CASSVDVGPEQYF
TGTGCCAGCAGCGTAGATGTAGGGCCCGAGCAGTACTTC
>TRBV2|-|TRBJ1-4|-
CASSDEGEANEKLFF
TGTGCCAGCAGTGACGAGGGCGAGGCTAATGAAAAACTGTTTTTT
>TRBV2|-|TRBJ2-7|-
CASNAGFSSYEQYF
TGTGCCAGCAACGCAGGGTTTAGCTCCTACGAGCAGTACTTC
>TRBV10-3|-|TRBJ2-7|-
CAIRKGGFTSYEQYF
TGTGCCATCAGGAAAGGTGGGTTTACCTCCTACGAGCAGTACTTC
>TRBV7-9|TRBD2|TRBJ2-1|once
CASSPPGTSAYNEQFF
TGTGCCAGCAGCCCCCCCGGGACTAGCGCTTACAATGAGCAGTTCTTC
>TRBV18|TRBD2|TRBJ2-7|-
CASSPDYTAGALEQYF
TGTGCCAGCTCACCCGACTATACAGCGGGAGCCCTCGAGCAGTACTTC
>TRBV10-3|TRBD2|TRBJ2-3|-
CAGGGASTDTQYF
TGTGCCGGCGGGGGGGCTAGCACAGATACGCAGTATTTT
>TRBV18|-|TRBJ2-1|-
CASSDPSSPSYNEQFF
TGTGCCAGCTCAGACCCCTCCAGCCCCTCCTACAATGAGCAGTTCTTC
>TRBV4-2|-|TRBJ2-6|-
CASSAVGGANVLTF
TGTGCCAGCAGCGCAGTAGGAGGGGCCAACGTCCTGACTTTC
>TRBV11-3|-|TRBJ2-4|-
CASSLRRDPMAAKNIQYF
TGTGCCAGCAGCTTGCGCAGGGACCCTATGGCAGCCAAAAACATTCAGTACTTC
>TRBV11-2|-|TRBJ2-2|-
CASSLDRSAGELFF
TGTGCCAGCAGCTTAGACAGGTCCGCCGGGGAGCTGTTTTTT
>TRBV18|-|TRBJ2-2|-
CASSPNVLGAAGELFF
TGTGCCAGCTCACCAAATGTACTGGGGGCAGCCGGGGAGCTGTTTTTT
>TRBV7-7|-|TRBJ2-5|-
CASSPMGTETQYF
TGTGCTAGCAGTCCAATGGGGACAGAGACCCAGTACTTC
>TRBV7-9|TRBD1|TRBJ1-4|once
CASSLKQIRDRSSEKLFF
TGTGCCAGCAGCTTAAAGCAGATCCGGGACAGGTCTAGTGAAAAACTGTTTTTT
>TRBV28|-|TRBJ2-7|-
CAAFRSPYEQYF
TGTGCCGCCTTCCGGTCTCCCTACGAGCAGTACTTC
>TRBV11-3|-|TRBJ2-7|once
CASSFGTGGLPYEQYF
TGTGCCAGCAGCTTTGGCACAGGGGGACTACCCTACGAGCAGTACTTC